The 10 T cell receptor beta chains below were found in one sample sequenced in a study of T cell clonality in common variable immunodeficiency. Study-wide points: Fewer deletions and N-nucleotide insertions were reportedly seen in common variable immunodeficiency TCR beta sequences.

The antigens these receptors bind are not known. Repertoires were generated with immunoSEQ multiplex PCR, while TCRdb's copy carries only in-frame clones and drops some. The sample holds over 15,000 clones, and no clone turns up only once. Sequencing used peripheral blood mononuclear cells. The receptor set was obtained from a human donor with common variable immunodeficiency.

This clone was seen repeatedly, ten times or more. The CDR3 end falls 3 residues outside the read, so it is completed with the germline J gene. The V gene is TRBV19, the J gene TRBJ1-4, with TRBD1 matching over 11 bases. CDR3 length equals 15 residues. The V segment lost 5 bases and the J segment 8 bases; nucleotides outside the gene matches: 7. From germline, CDR1 is LNHDA and CDR2 SQIVND (reference sequence). CDR3 bases read: TGTGCCAGTAGTCTGAAGGGACAGGGGGACGAAAAA. It encodes CASSLKGQGDEK. The full-length CDR3 reads as CASSLKGQGDEKLFF.

Comments on this clone: Read sequence stops 3 residues before the CDR3 end, and the germline J gene provides the missing end. The chain recombines TRBV18 with TRBJ1-5; 7 nucleotides line up with TRBD1. Germline lookup yields CDR1 KGHSH and CDR2 LQKENI. Germline trimming cut 3 bases from V and 4 bases from J; bases unmatched to any gene: 6. The CDR3 covers 15 residues. CDR3 DNA (partial): TGTGCCAGCTCACCTGTTGGGACAGAGAATCAGCCC. This codes for CASSPVGTENQP. In full, the CDR3 is CASSPVGTENQPQHF. Full variable domain (remainder filled in from reference TRBV18 and TRBJ1-5): NAGVMQNPRHLVRRRGQEARLRCSPMKGHSHVYWYRQLPEEGLKFMVYLQKENIIDESGMPKERFSAEFPKEGPSILRIQQVVRGDSAAYFCASSPVGTENQPQHFGDGTRLSIL.

This clone was picked up a small number of times. The read ends 3 residues shy of where the CDR3 ends; the end is completed using the germline J gene. The chain joins TRBV19 to TRBJ1-2; possible D gene TRBD1, 6 bases. The CDR3 totals 15 residues. Deletions cut 3 bases from V and 7 bases from J, with 18 bases between. Per the germline V gene, CDR1 is LNHDA and CDR2 is SQIVND (reference sequence). CDR3 sequence: CASSIGAGTHGGYTF. CDR3 DNA (partial): TGTGCCAGTAGTATCGGAGCCGGGACACACGGTGGC.

Within the sample, this clone is medium-sized. The observed sequence ends 3 residues before the CDR3 terminus, with the missing tail filled in from the germline J gene. This chain uses TRBV2 with TRBJ1-5; D unclear. V lost 7 bases and J 0 bases, leaving 7 bases between the germline ends. This CDR3 is built from 13 residues. Germline CDR1 reads SNHLY; CDR2 reads FYNNEI. CDR3 sequence reads: CASTLDSNQPQHF. CDR3 DNA (partial): TGTGCCAGCACCCTAGATAGCAATCAGCCC.

This clone has a handful of counts. CDR3 DNA, as far as it was read: TGTGCCAGCTCACCCCGGACAGGGAGTGACACCGGGGAG. Protein: CASSPRTGSDTGE. The whole CDR3 sequence reads CASSPRTGSDTGELFF. V gene TRBV18 combines with J gene TRBJ2-2; 8 bases align to TRBD1. The sequence runs out 3 residues before the end of the CDR3; the remainder is reconstructed from the germline J gene. CDR1 KGHSH and CDR2 LQKENI come from the germline V gene. J lost 3 bases, V lost 3 bases, and 6 bases had no gene match. The CDR3 has 16 residues.

The table lists this clone with many counts. The CDR3 is cut off 3 residues early in the read; its end comes from the germline J gene. The V gene is TRBV29-1, the J gene TRBJ1-1; D uncertain. The CDR3 totals 11 residues. Germline loops: CDR1 SQVTM, CDR2 ANQGSEA. The V and J ends lost 7 bases and 1 base respectively, with 7 bases between them. The CDR3: CSGGWNTEAFF. The CDR3 DNA, read in part, is TGCAGCGGCGGGTGGAACACTGAA.

Only a few counts were recorded for this clone. The read comes to an end 3 residues before the CDR3 does, leaving the germline J gene to fill in the end. The chain employs TRBV11-2 and TRBJ2-5; tentatively, D is TRBD2 (6 bases). Trimming cost V 5 bases and J 5 bases, with 15 bases left between them. The length of the CDR3 is 14 residues. In germline, CDR1 is SGHAT, CDR2 FQNNGV. Partial CDR3 DNA: TGTGCCAGCAGCATCAGTGGAGGGTCGGAGACC. It yields the protein CASSISGGSET. The whole CDR3 sequence reads CASSISGGSETQYF.

The DNA read from the CDR3 is TGTGCCAGCGGCCCCAGATCAAGGGGGAATTCACCC. Residues: CASGPRSRGNSP. The whole CDR3 sequence is CASGPRSRGNSPLHF. The chain recombines TRBV2 with TRBJ1-6; D possibly corresponds to TRBD1 (6 bases). From the germline J gene comes the end of the CDR3, since the read stops 3 residues before it. CDR3 length: 15 residues. Germline CDR1 SNHLY, CDR2 FYNNEI. V lost 8 bases to trimming and J lost 7 bases, with 18 bases between them.

This clone appeared a few times. The CDR3 end is not reached by the read, which stops 3 residues before it; the germline J gene fills it in. This chain connects TRBV7-9 to TRBJ2-5; 10 bases are a match to TRBD2. The ends lost 8 bases at V and 1 base at J; junction bases unmatched: 4. Germline loops: CDR1 SEHNR, CDR2 FQNEAQ (reference sequence). CDR3 length equals 14 residues. CDR3 DNA (partial): TGTGCCAGCGTAGCGGGGGGTCGCCAAGAGACC. Its protein product is CASVAGGRQET. The whole CDR3 protein reads CASVAGGRQETQYF.

This clone has only a few counts. The read finishes 3 residues shy of the CDR3 end, and the germline J gene is used to complete it. This chain uses TRBV19 with TRBJ2-7; D possibly uses TRBD1 or TRBD2 (6 bases each). The CDR3 is 15 residues long. The germline V gene has CDR1 LNHDA and CDR2 SQIVND (reference sequence). With 7 bases removed from V and 4 bases from J, the gap between germline ends came to 20 bases. The CDR3 is CASKTSGEQGYEQYF. The sequenced CDR3 bases are TGTGCCAGTAAAACCTCGGGAGAGCAGGGGTACGAG. Using reference TRBV19 and TRBJ2-7 for the parts outside the CDR3, the full variable domain is DGGITQSPKYLFRKEGQNVTLSCEQNLNHDAMYWYRQDPGQGLRLIYYSQIVNDFQKGDIAEGYSVSREKKESFPLTVTSAQKNPTAFYLCASKTSGEQGYEQYFGPGTRLTVT.